These T cell receptor beta chains were read from a single sample in a study of blood T cell repertoires in COVID-19. This table comes from immunoSEQ multiplex PCR, and its TCRdb copy is limited to in-frame clones, with some not included. The data hold around 290,000 clones, with approximately 90% observed a single time. Sequencing was done on a sample of PBMCs or T cells enriched from blood (not recorded which). The receptors originated from a woman in her 30s who had recovered from COVID-19. Both conserved end residues are part of each CDR3. The D gene is left open where the match is weak. The listing skips clone size in some rows; elsewhere it reads once, few, many or a size class.

>TRBV7-2|TRBJ2-5|once|.
CASSGYRVFGTQYF
TGTGCCAGCAGCGGGTACAGGGTTTTTGGGACCCAGTACTTC
>TRBV5-1|TRBJ1-2|.|.
CASSFEGAYGYTF
TGCGCCAGCAGCTTCGAAGGGGCCTATGGCTACACCTTC
>TRBV6-1|TRBJ2-2|.|.
CASSEGTANTGELFF
TGTGCCAGCAGTGAAGGGACAGCGAACACCGGGGAGCTGTTTTTT
>TRBV15|TRBJ2-2|.|.
CATSRELSGTGELFF
TGTGCCACCAGCAGAGAATTATCAGGGACCGGGGAGCTGTTTTTT
>TRBV4-2|TRBJ2-1|.|TRBD2
CASSQSLAGVSSYNEQFF
TGTGCCAGCAGCCAAAGCCTAGCGGGAGTGAGCTCCTACAATGAGCAGTTCTTC
>TRBV2|TRBJ1-3|once|.
CASAGSGNTIYF
TGTGCCAGCGCGGGATCTGGAAACACCATATATTTT
>TRBV28|TRBJ2-5|.|.
CASSSPRGSLETQYF
TGTGCCAGCAGCTCCCCAAGGGGGAGTCTAGAGACCCAGTACTTC
>TRBV27|TRBJ2-7|.|TRBD2
CASSFGRANEQYF
TGTGCCAGCAGTTTCGGGAGGGCCAACGAGCAGTACTTC
>TRBV19|TRBJ1-5|.|.
CASSMLQSNQPQHF
TGTGCCAGTAGTATGCTACAGAGCAATCAGCCCCAGCATTTT
>TRBV6-2/TRBV6-3|TRBJ1-1|once|TRBD1
CASGLRQGLGGSTEAFF
TGTGCCAGCGGCCTAAGACAGGGGCTAGGTGGGTCGACTGAAGCTTTCTTT
>TRBV3-1/TRBV3-2|TRBJ2-3|.|TRBD2
CASSQAAGGSTDTQYF
TGTGCCAGCAGCCAAGCGGCGGGAGGGAGCACAGATACGCAGTATTTT
>TRBV27|TRBJ2-1|.|TRBD2
CATTAGTSGSRHEQFF
TGTGCCACCACGGCGGGGACTAGCGGGAGCAGGCATGAGCAGTTCTTC
>TRBV29-1|TRBJ2-7|.|TRBD1
CSVGRQGDEQYF
TGCAGCGTTGGGCGACAGGGGGACGAGCAGTACTTC
>TRBV4-3|TRBJ2-6|.|.
CASSQGASSGANVLTF
TGCGCCAGCAGCCAAGGTGCCAGCTCTGGGGCCAACGTCCTGACTTTC
>TRBV5-1|TRBJ2-6|.|TRBD2
CASSPLLGVAGSSAGANVLTF
TGCGCCAGCAGCCCGCTCCTGGGGGTAGCGGGATCATCGGCTGGGGCCAACGTCCTGACTTTC
>TRBV6-5|TRBJ1-2|.|TRBD1
CASSLLGQGYGYTF
TGTGCCAGCAGTTTACTGGGACAGGGCTATGGCTACACCTTC
>TRBV27|TRBJ2-3|.|.
CASSPLEGLSSGTQYF
TGTGCCAGCAGTCCCCTGGAGGGACTCAGCTCAGGGACGCAGTATTTT
>TRBV10-1|TRBJ1-3|.|.
CASSESFRGRFSGNTIYF
TGCGCCAGCAGTGAGTCATTCAGGGGCCGTTTCTCTGGAAACACCATATATTTT
>TRBV28|TRBJ2-1|.|TRBD2
CASKLGLAGSEQFF
TGTGCCAGCAAACTTGGGCTAGCGGGAAGTGAGCAGTTCTTC
>TRBV28|TRBJ2-1|.|.
CASNVLGGASVNEQFF
TGTGCCAGCAATGTTTTGGGGGGGGCGTCGGTCAATGAGCAGTTCTTC
>TRBV2|TRBJ2-2|once|TRBD1
CASSGMRQGAGELFF
TGTGCCAGCAGTGGGATGCGACAGGGGGCAGGGGAGCTGTTTTTT
>TRBV28|TRBJ2-5|.|TRBD2
CATRLAFVQETQYF
TGTGCCACCCGACTAGCGTTTGTTCAAGAGACCCAGTACTTC
>TRBV6-5|TRBJ2-4|.|TRBD1
CASSYSDRGRSIQYF
TGTGCCAGCAGTTACTCGGACAGGGGGCGAAGCATTCAGTACTTC
>TRBV3-1/TRBV3-2|TRBJ1-5|.|.
CASSPGTPSNQPQHF
TGTGCCAGCAGCCCTGGGACACCTAGCAATCAGCCCCAGCATTTT
>TRBV3-1/TRBV3-2|TRBJ2-4|.|.
CASSQWKYGVLAKNIQYF
TGTGCCAGCAGCCAATGGAAGTACGGGGTATTAGCCAAAAACATTCAGTACTTC
>TRBV7-3|TRBJ2-7|.|TRBD2
CASSQGLAGAEQYF
TGTGCCAGCAGCCAAGGACTAGCGGGAGCCGAGCAGTACTTC
>TRBV6-1|TRBJ1-2|once|.
CASSEVLGQYGGYTF
TGTGCCAGCAGTGAAGTTCTGGGGCAGTATGGTGGCTACACCTTC
>TRBV6-5|TRBJ1-2|.|TRBD1
CASKMTGAGFGGYTF
TGTGCCAGCAAAATGACAGGGGCCGGGTTCGGTGGCTACACCTTC
>TRBV7-3|TRBJ1-2|.|.
CASSLGHNYGYTF
TGTGCCAGCAGCTTGGGCCACAACTATGGCTACACCTTC
>TRBV3-1/TRBV3-2|TRBJ2-7|.|TRBD1
CASSQAGTGGYEQYF
TGTGCCAGCAGCCAAGCCGGGACAGGGGGCTACGAGCAGTACTTC
>TRBV3-1/TRBV3-2|TRBJ1-2|.|.
CASSQDLADYGYTF
TGTGCCAGCAGCCAAGATCTGGCAGACTATGGCTACACCTTC
>TRBV2|TRBJ1-5|once|.
CASQSESGNQPQHF
TGTGCCTCCCAATCTGAGAGCGGCAATCAGCCCCAGCATTTT
>TRBV7-9|TRBJ2-6|once|.
CASSRSRGTGANVLTF
TGTGCCAGCTCAAGGTCCCGCGGAACTGGGGCCAACGTCCTGACTTTC
>TRBV10-3|TRBJ2-7|.|TRBD2
CAISHYPSSGRVSYEQYF
TGTGCCATCAGTCATTACCCCTCTAGCGGGAGGGTTTCCTACGAGCAGTACTTC
>TRBV24-1|TRBJ2-7|.|.
CATSDRQDHEQYF
TGTGCCACCAGTGACCGACAGGATCACGAGCAGTACTTC
>TRBV18|TRBJ2-3|.|TRBD1
CASSPWTGGSPSTDTQYF
TGTGCCAGCTCACCATGGACAGGGGGCTCCCCTAGCACAGATACGCAGTATTTT
>TRBV28|TRBJ2-2|.|.
CASSLGGNSGRELFF
TGTGCCAGCAGTTTAGGAGGAAACTCTGGGCGGGAGCTGTTTTTT
>TRBV10-3|TRBJ1-4|.|TRBD1
CATSTGSNEKLFF
TGTGCCACCTCGACAGGGAGTAATGAAAAACTGTTTTTT
>TRBV28|TRBJ1-1|.|.
CASLRAATEAFF
TGTGCCAGCCTCAGGGCGGCCACTGAAGCTTTCTTT
>TRBV19|TRBJ2-1|.|TRBD1
CASVRQGTYNEQFF
TGTGCCAGTGTTAGACAGGGGACCTACAATGAGCAGTTCTTC
>TRBV2|TRBJ1-6|.|.
CASSPRTEINSPLHF
TGTGCCAGCAGCCCGAGGACAGAAATTAATTCACCCCTCCACTTT
>TRBV11-2|TRBJ2-7|.|TRBD2
CASSFGTGGREQYF
TGTGCCAGCAGCTTCGGGACGGGGGGTCGGGAGCAGTACTTC
>TRBV18|TRBJ2-7|.|TRBD2
CASSPEGLAVYEQYF
TGTGCCAGCTCACCGGAGGGACTAGCAGTCTACGAGCAGTACTTC
>TRBV10-1|TRBJ1-2|.|TRBD1
CASSLDRDSNYGYTF
TGCGCCAGCAGCCTAGACCGGGACAGTAACTATGGCTACACCTTC